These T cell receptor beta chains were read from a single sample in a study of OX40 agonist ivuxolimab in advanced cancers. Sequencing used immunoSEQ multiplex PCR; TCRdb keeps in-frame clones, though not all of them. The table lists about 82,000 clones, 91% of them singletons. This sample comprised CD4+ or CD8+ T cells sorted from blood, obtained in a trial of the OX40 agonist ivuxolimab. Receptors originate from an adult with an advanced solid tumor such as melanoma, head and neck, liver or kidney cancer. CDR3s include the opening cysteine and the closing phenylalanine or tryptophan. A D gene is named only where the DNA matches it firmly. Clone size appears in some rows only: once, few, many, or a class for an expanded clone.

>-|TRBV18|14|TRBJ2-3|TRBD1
CASSLDRQGNTQYF
TGTGCCAGCTCACTTGATAGACAGGGGAATACGCAGTATTTT
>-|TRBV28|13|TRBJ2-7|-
CASLSPAPHEQYF
TGTGCCAGCCTAAGCCCGGCCCCCCACGAGCAGTACTTC
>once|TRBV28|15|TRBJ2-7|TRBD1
CASRSGTGGTYEQYF
TGTGCCAGCAGGTCCGGGACAGGGGGGACCTACGAGCAGTACTTC
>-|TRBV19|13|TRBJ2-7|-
CASATGQTYEQYF
TGTGCCAGTGCGACCGGACAGACCTACGAGCAGTACTTC
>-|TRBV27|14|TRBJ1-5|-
CASSFSGTAQPQHF
TGTGCCAGCAGTTTTTCAGGGACCGCTCAGCCCCAGCATTTT
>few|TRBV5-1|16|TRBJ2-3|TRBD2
CASSSGLAGSTDTQYF
TGCGCCAGCAGCTCAGGACTAGCGGGGTCCACAGATACGCAGTATTTT
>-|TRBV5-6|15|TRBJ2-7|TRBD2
CASSPGLAGVREQYF
TGTGCCAGCAGCCCGGGACTAGCGGGAGTTCGCGAGCAGTACTTC
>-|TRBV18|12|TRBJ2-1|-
CASSLPDNEQFF
TGTGCCAGCTCACTACCGGACAATGAGCAGTTCTTC
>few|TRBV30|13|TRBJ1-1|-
CAWSTQGSTEAFF
TGTGCCTGGAGTACACAGGGAAGCACTGAAGCTTTCTTT
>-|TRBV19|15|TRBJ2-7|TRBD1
CASSPPGQGASEQYF
TGTGCCAGTAGTCCGCCGGGACAGGGGGCTTCCGAGCAGTACTTC
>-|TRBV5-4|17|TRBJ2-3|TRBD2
CASSPPGSGSKMDTQYF
TGTGCCAGCAGCCCTCCGGGTAGCGGGAGTAAAATGGATACGCAGTATTTT
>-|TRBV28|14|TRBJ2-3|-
CASSPPPRTDTQYF
TGTGCCAGCAGCCCACCTCCGCGCACAGATACGCAGTATTTT
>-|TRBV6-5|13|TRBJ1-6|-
CASSPRERSPLHF
TGTGCCAGCTCCCCCCGGGAGCGGTCACCCCTCCACTTT
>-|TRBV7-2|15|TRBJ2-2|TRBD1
CASSPMTGGTGELFF
TGTGCCAGCAGTCCGATGACAGGGGGCACCGGGGAGCTGTTTTTT
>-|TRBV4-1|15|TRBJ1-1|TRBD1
CASSSTTGTYTEAFF
TGCGCCAGCAGCTCCACGACAGGGACCTACACTGAAGCTTTCTTT
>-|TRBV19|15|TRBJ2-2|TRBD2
CASSMTSGITGELFF
TGTGCCAGTAGTATGACTAGCGGGATCACCGGGGAGCTGTTTTTT
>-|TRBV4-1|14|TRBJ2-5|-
CASRPTAGAETQYF
TGCGCCAGCAGACCCACTGCGGGGGCAGAGACCCAGTACTTC
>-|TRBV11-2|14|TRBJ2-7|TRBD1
CASSTQTGKGEQYF
TGTGCCAGCAGCACCCAGACAGGGAAGGGCGAGCAGTACTTC
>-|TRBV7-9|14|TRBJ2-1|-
CASSFTSSYNEQFF
TGTGCCAGCAGCTTTACCAGCTCCTACAATGAGCAGTTCTTC
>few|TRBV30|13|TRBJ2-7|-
CAWSVILGFEQYF
TGTGCCTGGAGTGTAATTTTGGGGTTCGAGCAGTACTTC
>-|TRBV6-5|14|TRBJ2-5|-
CASSYIAGRETQYF
TGTGCCAGCAGTTACATTGCAGGGAGGGAGACCCAGTACTTC
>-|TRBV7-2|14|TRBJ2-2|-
CASSLKWDTGELFF
TGTGCCAGCAGCTTAAAGTGGGACACCGGGGAGCTGTTTTTT
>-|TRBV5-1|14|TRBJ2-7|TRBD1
CASSPGTGTYEQYF
TGCGCCAGCAGCCCCGGGACAGGAACCTACGAGCAGTACTTC
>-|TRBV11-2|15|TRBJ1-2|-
CASSLGSSGNYGYTF
TGTGCCAGCAGCTTAGGGTCCTCGGGGAACTATGGCTACACCTTC
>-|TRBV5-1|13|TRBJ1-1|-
CASSLVLNTEAFF
TGCGCCAGCAGCTTGGTTCTGAACACTGAAGCTTTCTTT
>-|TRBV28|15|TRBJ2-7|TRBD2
CASSPPSGRPYEQYF
TGTGCCAGCAGTCCCCCAAGCGGGAGGCCCTACGAGCAGTACTTC
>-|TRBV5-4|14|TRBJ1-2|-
CASSLDEGSRGYTF
TGTGCCAGCAGCTTGGACGAGGGTTCTCGGGGCTACACCTTC
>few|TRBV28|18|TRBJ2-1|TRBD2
CASSNTLLAVSSYNEQFF
TGTGCCAGCAGCAATACCCTCCTAGCGGTTAGCTCCTACAATGAGCAGTTCTTC
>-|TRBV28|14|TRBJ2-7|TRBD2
CASTTGTSGYEQYF
TGTGCCAGCACTACCGGGACTAGCGGCTACGAGCAGTACTTC
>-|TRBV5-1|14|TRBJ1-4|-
CASSPSAGSEKLFF
TGCGCCAGCAGCCCATCCGCAGGGTCGGAAAAACTGTTTTTT
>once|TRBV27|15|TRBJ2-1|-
CASSALGSRYNEQFF
TGTGCCAGCAGTGCGCTCGGGAGCCGCTACAATGAGCAGTTCTTC
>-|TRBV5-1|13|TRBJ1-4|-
CASSPGTGEKLFF
TGCGCCAGCAGCCCCGGTACAGGGGAAAAACTGTTTTTT
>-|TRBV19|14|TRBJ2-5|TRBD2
CASSHSGIPETQYF
TGTGCCAGTAGTCATAGCGGGATCCCAGAGACCCAGTACTTC
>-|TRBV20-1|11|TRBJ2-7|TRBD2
CSASGGSEQYF
TGCAGTGCTAGTGGCGGGAGCGAGCAGTACTTC
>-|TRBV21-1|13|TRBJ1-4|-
CASSKKGEIKLFF
TGTGCCAGCAGCAAAAAGGGGGAAATAAAACTGTTTTTT
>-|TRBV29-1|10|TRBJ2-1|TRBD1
CSVSPGQGLF
TGCAGTGTCTCCCCCGGACAGGGCCTCTTC
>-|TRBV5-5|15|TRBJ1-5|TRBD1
CASSFGLTGGQPQHF
TGTGCCAGCAGCTTTGGCCTGACAGGGGGCCAGCCCCAGCATTTT
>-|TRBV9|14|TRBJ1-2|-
CASSVADSYYGYTF
TGTGCCAGCAGCGTCGCTGACAGCTATTATGGCTACACCTTC
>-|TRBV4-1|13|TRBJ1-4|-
CASSLTGDEKLFF
TGCGCCAGCAGCCTAACGGGGGACGAAAAACTGTTTTTT
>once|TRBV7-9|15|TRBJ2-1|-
CASSPTNRGGNEQFF
TGTGCCAGCAGCCCAACCAACAGGGGAGGGAATGAGCAGTTCTTC
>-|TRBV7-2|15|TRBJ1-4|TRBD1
CASSLGTGLYEKLFF
TGTGCCAGCAGCCTCGGGACAGGGCTTTATGAAAAACTGTTTTTT
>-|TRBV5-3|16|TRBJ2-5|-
CARSYKDSPKEETQYF
TGTGCCAGAAGCTACAAGGACAGCCCGAAGGAGGAGACCCAGTACTTC
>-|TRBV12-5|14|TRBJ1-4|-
CASGTDRLGEKLFF
TGTGCTAGTGGCACGGACAGACTCGGTGAAAAACTGTTTTTT
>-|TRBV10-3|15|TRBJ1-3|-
CAISESRSSGNTIYF
TGTGCCATCAGTGAGTCGAGGAGCTCTGGAAACACCATATATTTT
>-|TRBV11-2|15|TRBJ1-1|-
CASSLGSTQTGKAFF
TGTGCCAGCAGCTTGGGGTCCACCCAAACGGGTAAAGCTTTCTTT
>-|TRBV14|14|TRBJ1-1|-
CASSQVTGATEAFF
TGTGCCAGCAGCCAAGTAACGGGTGCCACTGAAGCTTTCTTT
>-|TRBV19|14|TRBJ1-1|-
CASTIRTMNTEAFF
TGTGCCAGTACCATACGGACTATGAACACTGAAGCTTTCTTT
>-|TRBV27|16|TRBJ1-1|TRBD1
CASSSRLTGGYTEAFF
TGTGCCAGCAGTAGCCGGTTAACAGGGGGCTACACTGAAGCTTTCTTT
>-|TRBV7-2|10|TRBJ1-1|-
CASSLSTAFF
TGTGCCAGCAGCTTAAGCACAGCTTTCTTT
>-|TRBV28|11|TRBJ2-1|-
CASSSYNEQFF
TGTGCCAGCAGTTCCTACAATGAGCAGTTCTTC
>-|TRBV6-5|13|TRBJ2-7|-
CASTSDTTYEQYF
TGTGCCAGCACCTCCGACACAACCTACGAGCAGTACTTC
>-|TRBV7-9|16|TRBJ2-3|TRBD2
CATLKAGLASEDTQYF
TGTGCCACCCTAAAGGCGGGACTAGCGTCTGAAGATACGCAGTATTTT